This TCR beta chain originates from a study of shared clonotypes between healthy human individuals. Across the whole study: For every donor, three CD4 naive, three CD4 memory, two CD8 naive and one CD8 memory plates were used.

The study, taken as a whole, reports: Unshared clonotypes carried lower generation probabilities than those common to all four donors. Clonotype sharing among donors likely depends on sequencing depth. When naive CD4 clonotypes were compared across a few donors, about 5% were shared.

About this clone itself: Its antigen remains unknown.

Assay used: immunoSEQ multiplex PCR; TCRdb lists only in-frame clones, some missing. The table lists roughly 1.5 million clones, 95% to 99% of them singletons. After removal of 1 base from V and 2 bases from J, the junction contained 4 bases not matched to a gene. The germline V gene has CDR1 KGHSH and CDR2 LQKENI. This CDR3 contains 15 residues. The sequence came from a man in his thirties or forties in good health. This rearrangement joins TRBV18 to TRBJ2-7; 8 positions match TRBD2. The specimen sequenced was naive CD4+ T cells sorted from blood. Subset of the sample: CD45RA+ positively selected. CDR3 nucleotide sequence: TGTGCCAGCTCACCACGCGCGGGAGGCCCCTACGAGCAGTACTTC. Its protein is CASSPRAGGPYEQYF.